A selection of T cell receptor beta chains follows, all from one sample in a study of shared clonotypes between healthy human individuals. Only in-frame clones appear in the TCRdb table, and some are missing; sequencing was by immunoSEQ multiplex PCR. The table records millions of clones, about 95% of them present only once. The sample comprised naive CD8+ T cells sorted from blood. The receptors were gathered from a man younger than 35 in good health. The CDR3 runs from the conserved cysteine through the conserved F or W. Fields, in order: V gene, clone size, J gene, D gene, CDR3 DNA, CDR3 protein. A D gene is named only where the DNA matches it firmly. Rows give clone size only sometimes, using once, few, many, or a class for an expanded clone.

v_gene: TRBV7-9; abundance: NA; j_gene: TRBJ2-7; d_gene: NA; CDR3nt: TGTGCCAGCAGCCGAAGTGGGACACACTACGAGCAGTACTTC; CDR3aa: CASSRSGTHYEQYF
v_gene: TRBV7-9; abundance: NA; j_gene: TRBJ2-3; d_gene: TRBD2; CDR3nt: TGTGCCAGCAGCGAGTCGACTAGCGGGAGAAGAGATACGCAGTATTTT; CDR3aa: CASSESTSGRRDTQYF
v_gene: TRBV5-6; abundance: NA; j_gene: TRBJ2-7; d_gene: NA; CDR3nt: TGTGCCAGCAGCTTGGGCCACAGGGACTACGAGCAGTACTTC; CDR3aa: CASSLGHRDYEQYF
v_gene: TRBV27; abundance: once; j_gene: TRBJ2-7; d_gene: TRBD1; CDR3nt: TGTGCCAGCAGTTTTACAGGGGGAAAGATCTACGAGCAGTACTTC; CDR3aa: CASSFTGGKIYEQYF
v_gene: TRBV19; abundance: NA; j_gene: TRBJ1-2; d_gene: NA; CDR3nt: TGTGCCAGTACGCCGGCGGTGGCTAACTATGGCTACACCTTC; CDR3aa: CASTPAVANYGYTF
v_gene: TRBV5-6; abundance: NA; j_gene: TRBJ2-3; d_gene: TRBD1; CDR3nt: TGTGCCAGCAGCTTGTTATTAGGGGGCGCAGATACGCAGTATTTT; CDR3aa: CASSLLLGGADTQYF
v_gene: TRBV9; abundance: NA; j_gene: TRBJ2-7; d_gene: NA; CDR3nt: TGTGCCAGCAGCGTAGCCCCAACCTACGAGCAGTACTTC; CDR3aa: CASSVAPTYEQYF
v_gene: TRBV5-1; abundance: NA; j_gene: TRBJ2-3; d_gene: NA; CDR3nt: TGCGCCAGCAGCTTGAGGTCGACACTTCGCACAGATACGCAGTATTTT; CDR3aa: CASSLRSTLRTDTQYF
v_gene: TRBV25-1; abundance: NA; j_gene: TRBJ2-5; d_gene: TRBD2; CDR3nt: TGTGCCAGCAGTGAACCCGGACTAGCGGGATTTCGGGAGACCCAGTACTTC; CDR3aa: CASSEPGLAGFRETQYF
v_gene: TRBV27; abundance: NA; j_gene: TRBJ2-2; d_gene: TRBD2; CDR3nt: TGTGCCAGCAGTTTAGCGGGGGTCGGGGAGCTGTTTTTT; CDR3aa: CASSLAGVGELFF
v_gene: TRBV27; abundance: once; j_gene: TRBJ2-3; d_gene: NA; CDR3nt: TGTGCCAGCAGTTTTCTCACGGGGGATACGCAGTATTTT; CDR3aa: CASSFLTGDTQYF
v_gene: TRBV11-2; abundance: once; j_gene: TRBJ2-4; d_gene: NA; CDR3nt: TGTGCCAGCAGCTTATCCGGGGACCGAAACATTCAGTACTTC; CDR3aa: CASSLSGDRNIQYF
v_gene: TRBV7-8; abundance: once; j_gene: TRBJ2-1; d_gene: TRBD1; CDR3nt: TGTGCCAGCAGCTTAGGGGGGATAGGGGGCGGTGAGCAGTTCTTC; CDR3aa: CASSLGGIGGGEQFF
v_gene: TRBV6-4; abundance: NA; j_gene: TRBJ1-2; d_gene: TRBD1; CDR3nt: TGTGCCAGCAGTGACGGGGACAGGGTACTTGTACACTATGGCTACACCTTC; CDR3aa: CASSDGDRVLVHYGYTF
v_gene: TRBV9; abundance: NA; j_gene: TRBJ1-6; d_gene: NA; CDR3nt: TGTGCCAGCGGAGGGGTTCCTTCACCCCTCCACTTT; CDR3aa: CASGGVPSPLHF
v_gene: TRBV9; abundance: NA; j_gene: TRBJ2-7; d_gene: NA; CDR3nt: TGTGCCAGCAGTGGGCCCTCCTACGAGCAGTACTTC; CDR3aa: CASSGPSYEQYF
v_gene: TRBV2; abundance: NA; j_gene: TRBJ1-6; d_gene: NA; CDR3nt: TGTGCCAGCAGTGAAGCGCATCGAGATTCACCCCTCCACTTT; CDR3aa: CASSEAHRDSPLHF
v_gene: TRBV19; abundance: NA; j_gene: TRBJ1-6; d_gene: NA; CDR3nt: TGTGCCAGTAGTATGGGTTTCTCACCCCTCCACTTT; CDR3aa: CASSMGFSPLHF
v_gene: TRBV7-9; abundance: NA; j_gene: TRBJ2-3; d_gene: TRBD2; CDR3nt: TGTGCCAGCAGCTTAGAAGCGGGGGGGAACACAGATACGCAGTATTTT; CDR3aa: CASSLEAGGNTDTQYF
v_gene: TRBV13; abundance: once; j_gene: TRBJ1-4; d_gene: NA; CDR3nt: TGTGCCAGCAGCTTGGGGGGCCCTGGTGAAAAACTGTTTTTT; CDR3aa: CASSLGGPGEKLFF
v_gene: TRBV10-3; abundance: NA; j_gene: TRBJ2-3; d_gene: NA; CDR3nt: TGTGCCATCAGTGATCTGGGACGGGAAGGAAATACGCAGTATTTT; CDR3aa: CAISDLGREGNTQYF
v_gene: TRBV4-2; abundance: once; j_gene: TRBJ1-3; d_gene: NA; CDR3nt: TGTGCCAGCAGCCAAGAAGGCAACACCATATATTTT; CDR3aa: CASSQEGNTIYF
v_gene: TRBV9; abundance: NA; j_gene: TRBJ1-6; d_gene: TRBD1; CDR3nt: TGTGCCAGCAGCGTAGGGGACAGGGGGTTGAATTCACCCCTCCACTTT; CDR3aa: CASSVGDRGLNSPLHF
v_gene: TRBV19; abundance: NA; j_gene: TRBJ2-4; d_gene: NA; CDR3nt: TGTGCCAGTAGCCCTTTCGGCGGTGGGAACATTCAGTACTTC; CDR3aa: CASSPFGGGNIQYF